This entry describes one T cell receptor beta chain. This record comes from a study of blood T cell repertoires in COVID-19. Whole-study context: PBMCs, B-cell-depleted T cells, or T cells were the source of the cDNA or gDNA that made up the material.

Original handling: Using reference gene primer amplification, nucleated cell counts were estimated. Data came from immunoSEQ multiplex PCR; TCRdb stores just in-frame clones and leaves some out. The D gene and trimming were derived from the DNA, and the V and J assignments and clone size from that table. The data contain around 300,000 clones, 87% of them singletons. The specimen sequenced was peripheral blood. The clonotype originates from a man aged 18 to 29 with active or convalescent COVID-19.

CDR3 sequence: CASSATGHTYEQYF. In DNA form, the CDR3 reads TGTGCCAGCAGCGCGACAGGGCATACCTACGAGCAGTACTTC. The J gene is TRBJ2-7, the V gene TRBV27; 7 bases line up with TRBD1. Germline V gives CDR1 MNHEY, CDR2 SMNVEV (reference sequence). There are 14 residues in the CDR3. J gave up 2 bases and V 6 bases, and 7 bases lay outside the gene matches.